Listed below are T cell receptor beta chains from one sample, sequenced in a study of molecular identifiers for immune sequencing clone quantification. TCRdb called the PCR reads again in MiXCR, with one record for every CDR3 protein. Of 37,000 or so distinct CDR3 sequences in the sample, about a fifth were seen once. Sample: naive CD8+ T cells from blood, with Jurkat cell RNA spiked in. The receptors here all came from a human donor in good health. Some libraries in this study had Jurkat cell RNA spiked in. The CDR3 runs from the conserved cysteine through the conserved F or W. A D gene is named only where the DNA matches it firmly. Not every row has a clone size; where given, it reads once, few, many or a size class.

J	D	V	size	DNA	CDR3
TRBJ2-3	NA	TRBV9	many	TGTGCCAGCAGCGTAGAGATCGGGGTCACAGCTAGCACAGATACGCAGTATTTT	CASSVEIGVTASTDTQYF
TRBJ2-5	NA	TRBV20-1	many	TGCAGTGCTAGTTTGGGGAAGGAAGAGACCCAGTACTTC	CSASLGKEETQYF
TRBJ2-5	NA	TRBV9	many	TGTGCCAGCAGCCTCCAGGGAGATGTAGAGACCCAGTACTTC	CASSLQGDVETQYF
TRBJ2-1	TRBD2	TRBV15	many	TGTGCCACCAGCAGAGATGAGGCACTAGCGGGATACAATGAGCAGTTCTTC	CATSRDEALAGYNEQFF
TRBJ2-1	NA	TRBV24-1	many	TGTGCCACCAGTGATTTTTTTGGGGGCAATGAGCAGTTCTTC	CATSDFFGGNEQFF
TRBJ1-6	NA	TRBV3-2	many	TGTGCCAACAATCCGGGACAGGGAGCTTCACCCCTCCACTTT	CANNPGQGASPLHF
TRBJ1-2	TRBD1	TRBV6-1	NA	TGTGCCAGCACCGATCTACAGGGGGGTTATGGCTACACCTTC	CASTDLQGGYGYTF
TRBJ2-7	NA	TRBV4-3	many	TGCGCCAGCAGCCAAGTGCCCACTAGTTACTACGAGCAGTACTTC	CASSQVPTSYYEQYF
TRBJ2-1	TRBD1	TRBV9	few	TGTGCCAGCAGCGTAGGGGACAGGGACCTCCATGAGCAGTTCTTC	CASSVGDRDLHEQFF
TRBJ2-1	TRBD2	TRBV12-3/TRBV12-4	NA	TGTGCCAGCAGTACTAGGGCGAGCGGGAGAAACAATGAGCAGTTCTTC	CASSTRASGRNNEQFF
TRBJ2-2	NA	TRBV9	many	TGTGCCAGCAGCGTCGAAGCCGGCGGAGGGAACACCGGGGAGCTGTTTTTT	CASSVEAGGGNTGELFF
TRBJ2-1	NA	TRBV28	many	TGTGCCAGCAGTTCCCGGACTTCCCACGATGAGCAGTTCTTC	CASSSRTSHDEQFF
TRBJ2-2	TRBD2	TRBV7-8	many	TGTGCCAGCAGCTCACGCCGTGGGGGACTAGCGGGCCCGAACACCGGGGAGCTGTTTTTT	CASSSRRGGLAGPNTGELFF
TRBJ2-7	NA	TRBV5-1	many	TGCGCCAGCAGCTTGGCTTCTCCTAGTAGCTCCTACGAGCAGTACTTC	CASSLASPSSSYEQYF
TRBJ2-7	NA	TRBV20-1	many	TGCAGTGCTAGAGCCCAACTAGTTATCGGTCACGAGCAGTACTTC	CSARAQLVIGHEQYF
TRBJ2-5	NA	TRBV10-3	many	TGTGCCATCAGTAACAGGGTAGGGGAGACCCAGTACTTC	CAISNRVGETQYF
TRBJ2-5	TRBD2	TRBV13	many	TGTGCCAGCAGCCAGGGACTAGCGGGAGTTTTGGAGACCCAGTACTTC	CASSQGLAGVLETQYF
TRBJ1-1	NA	TRBV9	many	TGTGCCAGCAGCGTAGCAGAGTGGGAGGGTAGAAACACTGAAGCTTTCTTT	CASSVAEWEGRNTEAFF
TRBJ1-1	NA	TRBV6-1	many	TGTGCCAGCAGTGTGCACCCTGGGGCCCCTGAAGCTTTCTTT	CASSVHPGAPEAFF
TRBJ2-7	NA	TRBV6-2/TRBV6-3	many	TGTGCCAGCAGGCGCCGGGGCGACGAGCAGTACTTC	CASRRRGDEQYF
TRBJ1-2	NA	TRBV14	many	TGTGCCAGCAGCCAAGGCCCAGCGACAGCGGGGTACTATGGCTACACCTTC	CASSQGPATAGYYGYTF
TRBJ2-1	NA	TRBV29-1	many	TGCAGCGTCTCGTGGGACAATGAGCAGTTCTTC	CSVSWDNEQFF
TRBJ2-5	NA	TRBV18	many	TGTGCCAGCTCAGTACAAGAGACCCAGTACTTC	CASSVQETQYF
TRBJ2-3	NA	TRBV18	few	TGTGCCAGCTCACCGGAGGGCCCCACAGATACGCAGTATTTT	CASSPEGPTDTQYF
TRBJ2-3	NA	TRBV29-1	NA	TGCAGCGTCCCGGCAGGAGCCGATACGCAGTATTTT	CSVPAGADTQYF
TRBJ1-5	NA	TRBV3-1	many	TGTGCCAGCAGCCAAGATCCTGAATTTAACTCAAATCAGCCCCAGCATTTT	CASSQDPEFNSNQPQHF
TRBJ2-7	TRBD2	TRBV28	many	TGTGCCAGCAGTCCCAGCGGGTGGACTAGCGGGAGTCCGAGCTCTTACGAGCAGTACTTC	CASSPSGWTSGSPSSYEQYF
TRBJ2-1	TRBD2	TRBV11-3	once	TGTGCCAGCAGCGCTTGGGACTGGCCGGGACTAGCGGGAGTGTCTCCTTCGAATGAGCAGTTCTTC	CASSAWDWPGLAGVSPSNEQFF
TRBJ2-7	TRBD1	TRBV7-8	many	TGTGCCAGCAGCGTCTACCCACAGGGGCAGGGGGAGCAGTACTTC	CASSVYPQGQGEQYF
TRBJ2-1	NA	TRBV4-2	NA	TGTGCCAGCAGGCTGGGGGCAAAGCAGTTCTTC	CASRLGAKQFF
TRBJ2-5	TRBD2	TRBV4-1	many	TGCGCCAGCAGCCTGCCTTCAGCGGGAGCGGAGGAGACCCAGTACTTC	CASSLPSAGAEETQYF
TRBJ2-1	NA	TRBV7-2	many	TGTGCCAGCAGTCCAACGTGGGATGAGCAGTTCTTC	CASSPTWDEQFF
TRBJ2-1	TRBD2	TRBV6-4	once	TGTGCCAGCAGTGACTCCCTGAGGGAGGGAATAGATGAGCAGTTCTTC	CASSDSLREGIDEQFF
TRBJ2-5	NA	TRBV6-6	NA	TGTGCCAGCAGTTACTCACCCCTCATCGGGGCCCGAGAGACCCAGTACTTC	CASSYSPLIGARETQYF
TRBJ2-1	NA	TRBV7-2	NA	TGTGCCAGCAGCTCCCCTAGGAACATTGAGCAGTTCTTC	CASSSPRNIEQFF
TRBJ2-1	NA	TRBV13	many	TGTGCCAGCAGCTTAGGCAGGGGTTTACGGGCTATTTACAATGAGCAGTTCTTC	CASSLGRGLRAIYNEQFF
TRBJ1-2	NA	TRBV29-1	many	TGCAGCGTTCCCGAGGGGTCTAGCGGCTACACCTTC	CSVPEGSSGYTF
TRBJ2-7	NA	TRBV3-1	many	TGTGCCAGCAGCCAACAGGAGGCTACCTACGAGCAGTACTTC	CASSQQEATYEQYF
TRBJ2-7	TRBD2	TRBV10-2	many	TGCGCCAGCAGTCCCCTAGCGGGGCTCTCCTACGAGCAGTACTTC	CASSPLAGLSYEQYF
TRBJ2-1	TRBD1	TRBV12-3/TRBV12-4	many	TGTGCCAGCAGTCCTCCGGGACAGGGGCCCTACAATGAGCAGTTCTTC	CASSPPGQGPYNEQFF
TRBJ2-7	NA	TRBV3-2	NA	TGTGCCAGCAGCCCCCATCTCTCAGACGGCGAGCAGTACTTC	CASSPHLSDGEQYF
TRBJ2-7	NA	TRBV5-1	many	TGCGCCAGCAGCCTCGATGGGGCCTACGAGCAGTACTTC	CASSLDGAYEQYF
TRBJ2-3	NA	TRBV13	many	TGTGCCAGCAGCCTCGGGTCGCCCAGCACAGATACGCAGTATTTT	CASSLGSPSTDTQYF
TRBJ2-3	NA	TRBV7-3	NA	TGTGCCGGCAGCTTAAGCGGGTTGGCAGATACGCAGTATTTT	CAGSLSGLADTQYF
TRBJ2-1	NA	TRBV15	many	TGTGCCACCAGCGGCTTAGACCGGGGTGAGCAGTTCTTC	CATSGLDRGEQFF
TRBJ2-2	NA	TRBV11-2	many	TGTGCCAGCAGCTTAGGGGTCTTGGGCACCGGGGAGCTGTTTTTT	CASSLGVLGTGELFF
TRBJ2-3	TRBD1	TRBV4-3	few	TGCGCCAGCAGCCAAGATCAACCGGGACAGGGATGGGCAGATACGCAGTATTTT	CASSQDQPGQGWADTQYF
TRBJ2-5	NA	TRBV24-1	many	TGTGCCACCAGTGACCGATCGGGGGAGACCCAGTACTTC	CATSDRSGETQYF
TRBJ2-4	NA	TRBV15	many	TGTGCCACCATGTCTCCATCTTTCGACATTCAGTACTTC	CATMSPSFDIQYF
TRBJ2-2	NA	TRBV24-1	NA	TGTGCCACCAGTGATTGGTCAACGAACACCGGGGAGCTGTTTTTT	CATSDWSTNTGELFF